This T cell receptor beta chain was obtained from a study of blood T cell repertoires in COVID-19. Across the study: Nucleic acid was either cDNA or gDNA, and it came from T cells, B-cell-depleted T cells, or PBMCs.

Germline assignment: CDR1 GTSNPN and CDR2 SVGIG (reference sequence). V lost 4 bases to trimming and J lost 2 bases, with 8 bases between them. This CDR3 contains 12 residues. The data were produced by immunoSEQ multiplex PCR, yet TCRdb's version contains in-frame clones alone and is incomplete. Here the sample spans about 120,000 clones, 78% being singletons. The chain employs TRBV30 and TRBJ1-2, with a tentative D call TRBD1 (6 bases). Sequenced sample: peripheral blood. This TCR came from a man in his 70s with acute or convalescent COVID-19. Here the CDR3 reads CAWNRANYGYTF. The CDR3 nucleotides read TGTGCCTGGAACAGGGCCAACTATGGCTACACCTTC.